This TCR beta chain comes out of a study of cytomegalovirus exposure and HLA in healthy donors. V dropped 0 bases and J dropped 8; count of bases not matched to a gene: 4. The germline V gene encodes CDR1 SGHDT and CDR2 YYEEEE. The CDR3 is 14 amino acids. With 60 Vbeta and 13 Jbeta primers, the PCR was carried out. The protocol was immunoSEQ multiplex PCR, while the TCRdb copy is restricted to in-frame clones and leaves out a portion. The sample lists about 200,000 clones; around 80% were seen once. For this clone: Its antigen is still unknown.

Broader study findings: There were several of the most significant clusters that appeared linked to common viral pathogens in a later analysis. Most CMV-associated TCR beta chains appeared HLA-restricted in a later analysis.

The genes are TRBV5-6 and TRBJ1-2; 10 nucleotides line up with TRBD1. The sequenced sample was PBMCs. This clonotype was obtained from a man in his thirties or forties in good health and CMV-seronegative. Here the CDR3 reads CASSLGQGAGGYTF. CDR3 DNA sequence: TGTGCCAGCAGCTTGGGACAGGGGGCGGGCGGCTACACCTTC.